This TCR beta chain was sequenced during a study of coeliac disease. Study details: High-resolution HLA typing was lacking; TRBV7-2 bias was queried instead.

Findings of the study overall: The authors judged this method unsuitable for unbiased gliadin-specific T cell detection. Most TRB amino acid sequences occurred in only one sample.

Points on this clone: The antigen remains undetermined.

TCRdb keeps only in-frame clones here, not all; method: immunoSEQ multiplex PCR. The sample consists of under 7,000 clones, 54% of them appearing once. CDR1 MDHEN and CDR2 SYDVKM come from the germline V gene. This CDR3 comprises 17 residues. J lost 4 bases, V lost 5 bases, and 14 bases had no gene match. Sequencing was done on a sample of intraepithelial lymphocytes from the gut. The rearrangement uses TRBV28 and TRBJ2-3; 8 bases agree with TRBD2. The sequence was collected from a woman in her twenties or thirties with active celiac disease. Written as DNA, the CDR3 is TGTGCCAGCAGTATACATGCAGCGGGGGAGCTCGCAGATACGCAGTATTTT. Its translation: CASSIHAAGELADTQYF.